Presented here are 11 T cell receptor beta chains from one specimen sequenced in a study of T cells after posttransplantation cyclophosphamide. Repertoires were generated with immunoSEQ multiplex PCR, while TCRdb's copy carries only in-frame clones and drops some. The repertoire holds tens of thousands of clones, with about 82% as singletons. Source material: PBMCs. These receptors were obtained from a man aged 25 to 45 with a blood cancer, CMV-positive, and with a related stem cell donor.

J is TRBJ1-4 and V is TRBV7-9; D unresolved. Germline CDR1 is SEHNR and CDR2 is FQNEAQ (reference sequence). The CDR3 has 14 residues. The V end lost 1 base, the J end lost 8 bases, and 11 bases lay between the germline ends. DNA for the CDR3: TGTGCCAGCAGCTTAGTCCTGGAGGCAGAAAAACTGTTTTTT. Its protein product is CASSLVLEAEKLFF.

V gene TRBV18 combines with J gene TRBJ1-1, with D possibly TRBD1 on 6 matching bases. The CDR3 has 17 amino acids. V was shortened by 2 bases and J by 0 bases, with 16 bases between the two germline ends. Germline-derived CDR1 and CDR2 are KGHSH and LQKENI. CDR3 nucleotides: TGTGCCAGCTCACCAATCGTTTCGGACAGACTGAACACTGAAGCTTTCTTT. It translates to CASSPIVSDRLNTEAFF.

This chain joins TRBV19 and TRBJ2-7; tentative D call: TRBD2 (6 bases). The germline V and J ends were trimmed by 5 bases and 4 bases, with 12 bases remaining between them. CDR1 and CDR2 from the germline V gene are LNHDA and SQIVND (reference sequence). CDR3 size: 13 residues. This CDR3 reads CASSFSGGYEQYF. The CDR3 coding sequence is TGTGCCAGTAGTTTTAGCGGCGGTTACGAGCAGTACTTC.

The chain joins TRBV29-1 to TRBJ2-3; 8 bases map to TRBD2. V lost 7 bases to trimming and J lost 0 bases; unmatched junction nucleotides: 3. In germline, CDR1 is SQVTM, CDR2 ANQGSEA. The CDR3 is 13 amino acids. In DNA form, the CDR3 reads TGCAGCGCCGGGGGGGGAAGCACAGATACGCAGTATTTT. Protein sequence: CSAGGGSTDTQYF.

J is TRBJ2-7 and V is TRBV4-1, with 11 bases fitting TRBD2. CDR3 length: 16 amino acids. V trimming: 6 bases; J trimming: 3 bases; junction bases outside the gene matches: 10. Germline V lookup: CDR1 MGHRA, CDR2 YSYEKL. The CDR3 coding sequence is TGCGCCAGCAGTCCTAGCGGGAGGAGTGGAATCTACGAGCAGTACTTC. The encoded protein is CASSPSGRSGIYEQYF.

The V gene is TRBV15, the J gene TRBJ2-7, with D possibly being TRBD1 (5 bases). V lost 0 bases and J 6 bases, leaving 12 bases between the germline ends. Germline CDR1 LNHNV, CDR2 YYDKDF (reference sequence). This CDR3 has 14 residues. The CDR3 region is CATSRDRVPREQYF. Written as DNA, the CDR3 is TGTGCCACCAGCAGAGACAGGGTACCCCGCGAGCAGTACTTC. Full variable domain (rest looked up from reference TRBV15 and TRBJ2-7): DAMVIQNPRYQVTQFGKPVTLSCSQTLNHNVMYWYQQKSSQAPKLLFHYYDKDFNNEADTPDNFQSRRPNTSFCFLDIRSPGLGDTAMYLCATSRDRVPREQYFGPGTRLTVT.

The chain links TRBV9 to TRBJ1-5; D uncertain. CDR3 length equals 15 residues. V was shortened by 0 bases and J by 1 base, with 8 bases between the two germline ends. The germline gives CDR1 SGDLS, CDR2 YYNGEE. CDR3 DNA: TGTGCCAGCAGCGTAGATCTAAGCAGCAATCAGCCCCAGCATTTT. It translates to CASSVDLSSNQPQHF. The whole variable domain, remainder taken from reference TRBV9 and TRBJ1-5, is DSGVTQTPKHLITATGQRVTLRCSPRSGDLSVYWYQQSLDQGLQFLIQYYNGEERAKGNILERFSAQQFPDLHSELNLSSLELGDSALYFCASSVDLSSNQPQHFGDGTRLSIL.

J is TRBJ2-7 and V is TRBV5-1; 8 bases are shared with TRBD2. CDR1 is SGHRS and CDR2 is YFSETQ in the germline V gene. The V gene end was trimmed by 0 bases and the J gene end by 11 bases; junction bases not matched to a gene: 4. The CDR3 totals 12 residues. CDR3 in amino acids: CASSLDGTREYF. The CDR3 region has the DNA TGCGCCAGCAGCTTGGACGGGACTAGGGAGTACTTC.

The chain uses TRBV6-5 and TRBJ2-3; D gene uncertain. CDR1 MNHEY and CDR2 SVGAGI come from the germline V gene. The CDR3 extends over 14 amino acids. V lost 0 bases to trimming and J lost 0 bases, with 4 bases between them. The CDR3 reads CASSYSASTDTQYF. CDR3 in DNA: TGTGCCAGCAGTTACTCGGCAAGCACAGATACGCAGTATTTT.

V usage is TRBV6-1 and J usage is TRBJ2-1, with no clear D. This CDR3 contains 14 residues. Trimming stripped 6 bases from V and 4 bases from J, with 13 bases between. Germline values: CDR1 MNHNS, CDR2 SASEGT. Here the CDR3 reads CASRREAQYNEQFF. Here the CDR3 DNA reads TGTGCCAGCAGACGAGAGGCCCAGTACAATGAGCAGTTCTTC.

The chain has TRBV11-3 and TRBJ2-1, with D perhaps TRBD1 (5 bases). The CDR3 runs to 20 residues. The germline V and J ends were trimmed by 5 bases and 0 bases, with 26 bases remaining between them. Germline CDR1 is SGHNT and CDR2 is YENEEA. Here the CDR3 reads CASSARAPRRSLSSYNEQFF. CDR3 in DNA: TGTGCCAGCAGCGCCAGGGCCCCACGCCGTTCCCTTAGCTCCTACAATGAGCAGTTCTTC.